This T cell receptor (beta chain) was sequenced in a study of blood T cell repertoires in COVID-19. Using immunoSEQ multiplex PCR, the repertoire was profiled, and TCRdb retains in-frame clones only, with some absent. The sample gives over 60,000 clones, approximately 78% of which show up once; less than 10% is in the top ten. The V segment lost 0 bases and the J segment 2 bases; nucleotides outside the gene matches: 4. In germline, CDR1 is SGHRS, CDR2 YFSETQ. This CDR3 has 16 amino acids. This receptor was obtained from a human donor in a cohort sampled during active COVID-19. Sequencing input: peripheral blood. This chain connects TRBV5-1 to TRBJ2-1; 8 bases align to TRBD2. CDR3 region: CASSLAQLAAYNEQFF. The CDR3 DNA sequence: TGCGCCAGCAGCTTGGCCCAACTAGCGGCCTACAATGAGCAGTTCTTC.